The TCR beta chain described here comes from a study of T cell repertoires in cytomegalovirus infection (dated by TCRdb to about 2019). General notes on the study: Peptide stimulations targeted recently identified HLA-C-restricted CMV epitopes, whose presentation resists viral immunomodulation, together with well-studied HLA-B-restricted epitopes. Because public TCR beta signatures pointed to carriage of CMV infection together with the matching HLA type, the HLA type of each donor mattered for the analysis.

Compared with germline, V lacks 5 bases and J lacks 6 bases; bases without a gene match: 7. CDR3 length: 14 amino acids, cysteine to phenylalanine. The read is trimmed to its CDR3 DNA, 42 bases read in frame from base 1. From the germline V gene, CDR1 is SGHVS and CDR2 is FNYEAQ. TCRdb records Illumina HiSeq 1500 as the sequencer. TCRdb trimmed the raw reads at Q25, called clones with MiXCR and kept productive beta chains. Merged by CDR3 protein, the rows form single entries marked with the most common genes and DNA. In this sample the table shows about 700,000 distinct CDR3 sequences, about 33% of which occur a single time. 18% of the sample belongs to the ten largest clones. Study-level results and caveats: Carriers of CMV infection plus the relevant HLA type were discriminated by the cumulative frequency of public TCR beta family members in the study cohort and in an independent approximately 340-donor cohort. The ex vivo response was dominated by HLA-C-restricted CMV-specific TCR beta clonotypes, which also provided the single most frequent clonotype in two of eight donors.

As to this clonotype: Its antigen target is currently unknown. Per-base quality was not reported, and no clone a single base away is much larger than it.

This specimen's treatment or condition label, interpreted: in vitro stimulation with specific CMV peptide epitopes to enrich CMV-specific T cells. This receptor was taken from a human donor in good health (CMV status not recorded). Some clones in this sample may be carry-over from other donors' samples. Recombination connected TRBV7-6 to TRBJ2-1, with 7 bases in between that match TRBD2. The specimen comprised cultured PBMCs, sampled from culture after CMV antigen stimulation. The CDR3 has the sequence CASSPPGLPNEQFF. The nucleotides are TGTGCCAGCAGCCCACCGGGACTACCCAATGAGCAGTTCTTC.